The 18 T cell receptor beta chains listed next were all sequenced from one sample in a study of cytomegalovirus exposure and HLA in healthy donors. Primers: 60 Vbeta forward and 13 Jbeta reverse. This table comes from immunoSEQ multiplex PCR, and its TCRdb copy is limited to in-frame clones, with some not included. The record lists about 120,000 clones, of which the ten most abundant hold 3% to 4.5%. Material: PBMCs. The receptors shown here come from a young man in good health and CMV-seronegative.

This chain connects TRBV9 to TRBJ1-1; TRBD1 might be the D (5 bases). V lost 0 bases and J 5 bases, leaving 17 bases between the germline ends. Germline V gene lookup returns CDR1 SGDLS and CDR2 YYNGEE. The CDR3 consists of 16 residues. This chain's CDR3 is CASSVGGGPRGTEAFF. DNA for the CDR3: TGTGCCAGCAGCGTAGGGGGGGGTCCCCGGGGAACTGAAGCTTTCTTT.

The CDR3, as DNA: TGTGCCAGTAGTCTTAACCCGGACCCGGGGAGAACTACTAATGAAAAACTGTTTTTT. It translates to CASSLNPDPGRTTNEKLFF. This chain uses TRBV19 with TRBJ1-4; D ambiguous. Between the trimmed V and J ends, which lost 5 bases and 2 bases, there was a span of 24 bases. The CDR3 spans 19 residues. Germline V gene data show CDR1 as LNHDA and CDR2 as SQIVND (reference sequence). Full variable domain (rest looked up from reference TRBV19 and TRBJ1-4): DGGITQSPKYLFRKEGQNVTLSCEQNLNHDAMYWYRQDPGQGLRLIYYSQIVNDFQKGDIAEGYSVSREKKESFPLTVTSAQKNPTAFYLCASSLNPDPGRTTNEKLFFGSGTQLSVL.

J is TRBJ2-1 and V is TRBV27; 13 nucleotides agree with TRBD2. There are 17 residues in the CDR3. J lost 10 bases, V lost 5 bases, and 14 bases had no gene match. From germline, CDR1 is MNHEY and CDR2 SMNVEV (reference sequence). CDR3 nucleotide sequence: TGTGCCAGCAGTACATTAACTAGCGGGAGGGCCCCAGGGGAGCAGTTCTTC. This gives the protein CASSTLTSGRAPGEQFF.

This sequence joins TRBV28 and TRBJ2-6; perhaps TRBD1 as D (5 bases). In germline, CDR1 is MDHEN, CDR2 SYDVKM. The CDR3 length is 13 residues. The germline V and J ends were trimmed by 1 base and 10 bases, with 8 bases remaining between them. CDR3 loop: CASSLSRENVLTF. In nucleotides, the CDR3 is TGTGCCAGCAGTTTATCCAGGGAAAACGTCCTGACTTTC.

The chain's CDR3 is CASSFSLASTYEQYF. The CDR3 DNA follows: TGTGCCAGCAGCTTTAGCCTAGCGAGTACCTACGAGCAGTACTTC. The chain joins TRBV7-2 to TRBJ2-7; possible D gene TRBD2, 6 bases. The germline V gene encodes CDR1 SGHTA and CDR2 FQGNSA. V was trimmed by 3 bases and J by 2 bases, leaving 14 bases between them. The CDR3 runs 15 residues.

The chain employs TRBV6-6 and TRBJ2-5; weak D call: TRBD2 (6 bases). The end of the DNA is better explained by TRBJ2-7, so the J call may be wrong. This CDR3 contains 15 residues. CDR1 is MNHNY and CDR2 is SVGAGI in the germline V gene (reference sequence). CDR3 DNA: TGTGCCAGCAGGCCGGACGGTGGGGGGTCCTACGAGCAGTACTTC. This codes for CASRPDGGGSYEQYF.

The chain uses TRBV7-9 and TRBJ2-1; TRBD1 agrees at 7 bases. V lost 2 bases to trimming and J lost 2 bases; unmatched junction nucleotides: 0. The CDR3 spans 14 residues. Germline loops: CDR1 SEHNR, CDR2 FQNEAQ (reference sequence). The CDR3 DNA is TGTGCCAGCAGCTTACAGGGGGCCTACAATGAGCAGTTCTTC. Translating gives CASSLQGAYNEQFF. The complete variable domain, with remaining parts taken from reference TRBV7-9 and TRBJ2-1, reads DTGVSQNPRHKITKRGQNVTFRCDPISEHNRLYWYRQTLGQGPEFLTYFQNEAQLEKSRLLSDRFSAERPKGSFSTLEIQRTEQGDSAMYLCASSLQGAYNEQFFGPGTRLTVL.

The V and J genes are TRBV2 and TRBJ2-7, with TRBD2 identical over 7 bases. The CDR3 runs 15 residues. CDR1 is SNHLY, CDR2 FYNNEI, per germline. V gave up 2 bases and J gave up 0 bases; unmatched junction bases: 4. CDR3 DNA: TGTGCCAGCAGTGAATCGGGCGGGAGCTCCTACGAGCAGTACTTC. It is translated as CASSESGGSSYEQYF.

The V and J genes are TRBV27 and TRBJ2-5, with D perhaps TRBD1 (5 bases). Germline CDR1 is MNHEY and CDR2 is SMNVEV (reference sequence). Trimming left V 6 bases short and J 4 bases short, with 15 bases between. This CDR3 is 14 amino acids long. CDR3 amino acids: CASSSLLQAETQYF. The CDR3 coding sequence is TGTGCCAGCAGCTCTCTTTTACAGGCAGAGACCCAGTACTTC.

The V gene is TRBV5-6, the J gene TRBJ1-5; 9 bases are shared with TRBD1. The ends lost 5 bases at V and 0 bases at J; junction bases unmatched: 9. Germline V gene lookup returns CDR1 SGHDT and CDR2 YYEEEE. This CDR3 is built from 17 residues. The CDR3 region is CASSMDRGGGSNQPQHF. In nucleotides, the CDR3 is TGTGCCAGCAGTATGGACAGGGGCGGTGGTAGCAATCAGCCCCAGCATTTT.

This chain uses TRBV6-4 with TRBJ1-4; TRBD1 aligns across 7 bases. Unmatched junction bases numbered 1, after V lost 0 bases and J lost 0 bases. This CDR3 has 16 residues. Germline V gene data show CDR1 as MRHNA and CDR2 as SNTAGT. The CDR3 sequence is CASSDSGQPTNEKLFF. The DNA for the CDR3 is TGTGCCAGCAGTGACTCGGGACAGCCAACTAATGAAAAACTGTTTTTT.

The chain has TRBV7-2 and TRBJ2-2; 10 positions match TRBD2. Germline values: CDR1 SGHTA, CDR2 FQGNSA. This CDR3 has 15 residues. Unmatched junction bases numbered 4, after V lost 5 bases and J lost 4 bases. CDR3 amino acids: CASSRLAGFTGELFF. CDR3 sequence (DNA): TGTGCCAGCAGCCGACTAGCGGGCTTCACCGGGGAGCTGTTTTTT.

This chain joins TRBV5-1 and TRBJ1-5, with 10 positions matching TRBD1. After removal of 0 bases from V and 6 bases from J, the junction contained 3 bases not matched to a gene. The germline gives CDR1 SGHRS, CDR2 YFSETQ. The CDR3 is made up of 15 amino acids. The CDR3 DNA is TGCGCCAGCAGCTTGGATGGGACAGGGGTTCAGCCCCAGCATTTT. This sequence encodes CASSLDGTGVQPQHF. Based on the CDR3 plus reference TRBV5-1 and TRBJ1-5, the full variable domain is KAGVTQTPRYLIKTRGQQVTLSCSPISGHRSVSWYQQTPGQGLQFLFEYFSETQRNKGNFPGRFSGRQFSNSRSEMNVSTLELGDSALYLCASSLDGTGVQPQHFGDGTRLSIL.

The J gene is TRBJ1-2, the V gene TRBV19; TRBD1 might be the D (6 bases). The CDR3 has 13 amino acids. Germline CDR1 is LNHDA and CDR2 is SQIVND (reference sequence). Trimming left V 5 bases short and J 2 bases short, with 9 bases between. The DNA for the CDR3 is TGTGCCAGTAGTCCCGACAGGAACTATGGCTACACCTTC. This encodes CASSPDRNYGYTF.

This chain uses TRBV7-2 with TRBJ2-7; 11 positions agree with TRBD2. This CDR3 spans 16 amino acids. The germline CDR1 and CDR2 sequences are SGHTA and FQGNSA. Trimming removed 5 bases from V and 9 bases from J; junction bases left unmatched: 15. Here the CDR3 reads CASSPGLADALRGQYF. For the CDR3, the DNA is TGTGCCAGCAGCCCGGGACTAGCGGACGCCTTACGAGGGCAGTACTTC.

This chain connects TRBV2 to TRBJ1-5; D possibly corresponds to TRBD1 (5 bases). With 7 bases removed from V and 2 bases from J, the gap between germline ends came to 15 bases. Germline V gene data show CDR1 as SNHLY and CDR2 as FYNNEI. The CDR3 has 15 amino acids. This CDR3 is CASTRREGGNQPQHF. The CDR3, as DNA: TGTGCCAGCACTCGAAGAGAAGGGGGCAATCAGCCCCAGCATTTT.

V gene TRBV5-1 combines with J gene TRBJ1-1, with a weak D call TRBD1 (5 bases). The CDR3 length is 14 residues. V shed 5 bases and J shed 0 bases, with 11 bases lying between them. CDR1 is SGHRS and CDR2 is YFSETQ in the germline V gene. CDR3 in DNA: TGCGCCAGCAGTCTGGACAAGCTGAACACTGAAGCTTTCTTT. Encoded protein: CASSLDKLNTEAFF.

J is TRBJ1-1 and V is TRBV11-3; tentatively, D is TRBD1 (5 bases). V dropped 1 base and J dropped 7 bases, with 10 bases sitting between them. The length of the CDR3 is 13 residues. Germline V gene sequence: CDR1 SGHNT, CDR2 YENEEA. The CDR3 loop is CASSLGQGHEAFF. CDR3 sequence (DNA): TGTGCCAGCAGCTTAGGGCAGGGTCATGAAGCTTTCTTT.